This T cell receptor (beta chain) was observed in a study of blood T cell repertoires in COVID-19 (dated by TCRdb to 2020 to 2022). At the level of the whole study: Collaborator samples came from the United States, Italy and Spain and covered acute and convalescent phases of COVID-19. Where available, HLA class I and class II types were taken from metadata supplied by the sample provider and were not determined by assay-based typing. The sample metadata nearly always contained a de-identified subject ID, COVID-19 status, age in years and sex. The repertoires were made available in a free public database intended to serve as a resource for research on the immune response to SARS-CoV-2. The prospective study material was composed of cDNA or gDNA derived from T cells, B-cell-depleted T cells, or PBMCs. Deeply sampled blood TCRbeta repertoires from subjects exposed to, actively infected with, or recovered from COVID-19 were included in the dataset. Samples came from the ongoing ImmuneRACE study (first 160 participants) plus 1,254 subjects from 6 global collaborators. Results and caveats for the whole study, not just this receptor: The quantity of clinical and demographic metadata differed by source and by participant and was supplied without curation.

The collaborating institutions used their own protocols to collect whole blood in K2EDTA tubes. For TCRbeta analysis, collaborator samples were shipped as frozen whole blood, as isolated PBMCs, or as DNA extracted from either sample type. Concerning this clone itself: Its antigen is still unknown. Base qualities are not at hand, and no much larger clone is one base apart.

CDR1 and CDR2, per the germline V gene, are SGHVS and FQNEAQ. V loses 8 bases at its end and J loses 1 base; junction bases beyond the gene matches: 12. The CDR3 measures 17 amino acids from cysteine to phenylalanine. Only CDR3 DNA is held: 51 bases, read in frame from base 1. TCRbeta CDR3 regions were amplified from genomic DNA using the immunoSEQ Assay, a bias-controlled multiplex PCR. Turning to the authors' computational methods: Nucleated cell counts per sample were estimated from amplification of reference gene primers within the assay. To quantify the absolute abundance of each unique TCRbeta CDR3 rearrangement, sequence reads were collapsed and filtered. For each sample, productive Simpson clonality was calculated by taking the square root of Simpson's diversity index across productive rearrangements. TCRdb provides this immuneACCESS table in a form limited to in-frame rearrangements. Some clones are lacking; in checked studies, under half of them reflect an unresolved V gene, and why the rest are absent is not known. The DNA gave D and trimming, while V, J and clone size come from that table. Across this sample there are approximately 250,000 clones, with about 80% seen only once. 7.5% to 9% of the sample is held by the ten biggest clonotypes.

The rearrangement combines TRBV7-8 with TRBJ2-3; 10 nucleotides in the junction match TRBD2. Material: peripheral blood. The receptor was derived from a human donor in a cohort sampled during active COVID-19. In nucleotide form, the sequence is TGTGCCAGCGGTCCCGGACTAGCGGTGTCCGGCACAGATACGCAGTATTTT. The encoded protein is CASGPGLAVSGTDTQYF.